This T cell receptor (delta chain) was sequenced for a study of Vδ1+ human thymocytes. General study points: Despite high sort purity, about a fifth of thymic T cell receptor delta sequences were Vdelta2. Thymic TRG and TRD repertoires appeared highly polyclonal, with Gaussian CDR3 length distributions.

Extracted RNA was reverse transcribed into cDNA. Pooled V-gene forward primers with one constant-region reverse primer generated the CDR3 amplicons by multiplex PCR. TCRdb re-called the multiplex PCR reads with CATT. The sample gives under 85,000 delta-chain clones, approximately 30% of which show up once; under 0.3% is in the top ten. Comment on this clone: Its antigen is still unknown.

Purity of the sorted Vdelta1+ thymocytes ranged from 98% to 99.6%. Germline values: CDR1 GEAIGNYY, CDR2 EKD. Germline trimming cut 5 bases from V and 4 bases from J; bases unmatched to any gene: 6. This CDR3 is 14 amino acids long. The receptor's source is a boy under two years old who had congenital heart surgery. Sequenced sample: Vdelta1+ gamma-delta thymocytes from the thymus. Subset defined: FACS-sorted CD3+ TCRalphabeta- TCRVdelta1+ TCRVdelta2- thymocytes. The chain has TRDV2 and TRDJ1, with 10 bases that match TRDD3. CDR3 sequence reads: CACGGGYAGDKLIF. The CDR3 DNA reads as TGTGCCTGTGGAGGGGGATACGCGGGCGATAAACTCATCTTT.